This T cell receptor beta chain was profiled in a study of blood T cell repertoires in COVID-19. CDR3 size: 15 residues. V trimming: 2 bases; J trimming: 1 base; junction bases outside the gene matches: 5. Germline CDR1 reads SGHRS; CDR2 reads YFSETQ. The protocol was immunoSEQ multiplex PCR, while the TCRdb copy is restricted to in-frame clones and leaves out a portion. Of about 220,000 clones in the sample, 84% were seen once. The sequenced material came from peripheral blood. The clonotype was recovered from a man aged 30-40 years with active or convalescent COVID-19. The chain has TRBV5-1 and TRBJ2-5, with 7 bases lining up with TRBD2. CDR3 sequence reads: CASSFGRATQETQYF. The CDR3, as DNA: TGCGCCAGCAGCTTTGGGAGGGCTACCCAAGAGACCCAGTACTTC.